This T cell receptor (beta chain) was found in a study of T-cell reconstitution after alpha-beta-depleted transplantation in children. The CDR3 has 12 amino acids. Germline CDR1 DFQATT, CDR2 SNEGSKA (reference sequence). The V end lost 6 bases, the J end lost 2 bases, and 11 bases lay between the germline ends. As it was prepared, the TCRbeta library received unique molecular identifiers. TCRdb processed the PCR reads anew with MiXCR; each CDR3 protein has one entry. In the table there are some 440,000 distinct CDR3 sequences, 15% to 20% of which are singletons. The sample in question was PBMCs, mostly from graft donor cells, obtained 360 days after TCRalphabeta/CD19-depleted stem cell transplant. The genes are TRBV20-1 and TRBJ2-7; D unresolved. The source of this sequence is a boy under two years old who had a stem cell transplant for Wiskott-Aldrich syndrome, so the T cells may come from the graft donor. The CDR3 is CSAQTRTYEQYF. The CDR3 nucleotides are TGCAGTGCCCAGACCAGGACCTACGAGCAGTACTTC.